This record concerns one T cell receptor (beta chain) sequence. Germline V CDR1 and CDR2: SGDLS, YYNGEE. This CDR3 comprises 13 residues. V was pared by 4 bases and J by 8 bases, with 7 bases of the junction left unmatched. The data originate from a study of blood T cell repertoires in COVID-19. Libraries were prepared by immunoSEQ multiplex PCR; TCRdb keeps only in-frame clonotypes and omits some of them. The sample has 350,000 to 400,000 clones, 85% to 90% seen once. Sequenced input: PBMCs or T cells enriched from blood (not recorded which). This sequence joins TRBV9 and TRBJ1-2; TRBD1 matches 8 bases. The sequence derives from a woman aged 25 to 45 with acute COVID-19. CDR3 nucleotides: TGTGCCAGCAGCCAGGACAGGGTAGGGGGCTACACCTTC. Protein: CASSQDRVGGYTF.